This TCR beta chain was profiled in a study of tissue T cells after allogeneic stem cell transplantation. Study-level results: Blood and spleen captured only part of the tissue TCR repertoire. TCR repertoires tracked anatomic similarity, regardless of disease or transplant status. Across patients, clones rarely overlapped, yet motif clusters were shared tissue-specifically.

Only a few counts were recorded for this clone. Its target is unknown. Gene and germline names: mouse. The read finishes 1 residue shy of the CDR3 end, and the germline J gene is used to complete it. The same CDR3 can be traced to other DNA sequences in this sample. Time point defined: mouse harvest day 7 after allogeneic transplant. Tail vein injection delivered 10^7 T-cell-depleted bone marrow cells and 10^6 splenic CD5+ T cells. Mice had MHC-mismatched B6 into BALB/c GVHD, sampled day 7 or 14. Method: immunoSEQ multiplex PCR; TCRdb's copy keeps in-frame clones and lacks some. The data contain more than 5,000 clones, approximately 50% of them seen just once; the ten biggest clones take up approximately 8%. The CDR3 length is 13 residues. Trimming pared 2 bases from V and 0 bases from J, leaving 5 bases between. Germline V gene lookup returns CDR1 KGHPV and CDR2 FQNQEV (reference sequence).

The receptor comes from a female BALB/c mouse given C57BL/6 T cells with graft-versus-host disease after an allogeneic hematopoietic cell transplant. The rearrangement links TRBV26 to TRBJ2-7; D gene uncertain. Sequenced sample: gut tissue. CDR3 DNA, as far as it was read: TGTGCCAGCAGTCTGAGCAGCTCCTATGAACAGTAC. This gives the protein CASSLSSSYEQY. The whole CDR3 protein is CASSLSSSYEQYF.